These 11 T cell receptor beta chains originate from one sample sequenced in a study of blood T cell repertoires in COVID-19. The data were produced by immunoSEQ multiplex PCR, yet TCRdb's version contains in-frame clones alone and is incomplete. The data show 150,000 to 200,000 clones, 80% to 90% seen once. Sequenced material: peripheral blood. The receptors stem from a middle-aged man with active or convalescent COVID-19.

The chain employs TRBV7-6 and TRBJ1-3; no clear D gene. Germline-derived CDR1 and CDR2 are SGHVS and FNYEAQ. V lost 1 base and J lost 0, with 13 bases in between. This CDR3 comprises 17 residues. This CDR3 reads CASSLGATSSSGNTIYF. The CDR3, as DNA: TGTGCCAGCAGCTTAGGGGCAACATCCTCCTCTGGAAACACCATATATTTT. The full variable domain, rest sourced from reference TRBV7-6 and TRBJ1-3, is GAGVSQSPRYKVTKRGQDVALRCDPISGHVSLYWYRQALGQGPEFLTYFNYEAQQDKSGLPNDRFSAERPEGSISTLTIQRTEQRDSAMYRCASSLGATSSSGNTIYFGEGSWLTVV.

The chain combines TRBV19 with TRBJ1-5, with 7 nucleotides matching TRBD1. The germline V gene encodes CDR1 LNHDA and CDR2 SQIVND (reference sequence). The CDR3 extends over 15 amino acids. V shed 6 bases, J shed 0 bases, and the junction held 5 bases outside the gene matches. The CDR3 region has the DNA TGTGCCAGTAGCAAGGGACAGACTAGCAATCAGCCCCAGCATTTT. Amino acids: CASSKGQTSNQPQHF. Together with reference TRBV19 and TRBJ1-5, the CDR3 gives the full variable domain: DGGITQSPKYLFRKEGQNVTLSCEQNLNHDAMYWYRQDPGQGLRLIYYSQIVNDFQKGDIAEGYSVSREKKESFPLTVTSAQKNPTAFYLCASSKGQTSNQPQHFGDGTRLSIL.

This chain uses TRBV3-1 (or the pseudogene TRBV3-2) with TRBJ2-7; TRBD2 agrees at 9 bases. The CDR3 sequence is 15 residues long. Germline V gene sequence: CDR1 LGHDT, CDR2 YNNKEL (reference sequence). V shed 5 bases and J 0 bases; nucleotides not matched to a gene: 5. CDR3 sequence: CASSSGLAGSYEQYF. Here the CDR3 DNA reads TGTGCCAGCAGCTCGGGACTAGCTGGCTCCTACGAGCAGTACTTC.

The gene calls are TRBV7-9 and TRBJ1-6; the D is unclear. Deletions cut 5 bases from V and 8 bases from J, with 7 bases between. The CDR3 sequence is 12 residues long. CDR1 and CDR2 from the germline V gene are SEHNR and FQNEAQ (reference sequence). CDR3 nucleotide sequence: TGTGCCAGCAGCCTTCAGGATTCACCCCTCCACTTT. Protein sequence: CASSLQDSPLHF. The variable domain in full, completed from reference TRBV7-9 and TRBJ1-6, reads DTGVSQNPRHKITKRGQNVTFRCDPISEHNRLYWYRQTLGQGPEFLTYFQNEAQLEKSRLLSDRFSAERPKGSFSTLEIQRTEQGDSAMYLCASSLQDSPLHFGNGTRLTVT.

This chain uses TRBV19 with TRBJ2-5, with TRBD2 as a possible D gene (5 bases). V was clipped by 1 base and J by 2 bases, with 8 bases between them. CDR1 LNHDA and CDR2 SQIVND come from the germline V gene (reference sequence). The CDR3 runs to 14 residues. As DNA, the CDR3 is TGTGCCAGTAGTATAGGAGGGCAGCAAGAGACCCAGTACTTC. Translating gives CASSIGGQQETQYF.

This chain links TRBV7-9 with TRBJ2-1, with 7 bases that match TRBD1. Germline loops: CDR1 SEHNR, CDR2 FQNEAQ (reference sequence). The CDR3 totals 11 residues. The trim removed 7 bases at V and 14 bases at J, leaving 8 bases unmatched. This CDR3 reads CASIQTGQKFF. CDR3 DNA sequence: TGTGCCAGCATCCAGACAGGGCAGAAGTTCTTC.

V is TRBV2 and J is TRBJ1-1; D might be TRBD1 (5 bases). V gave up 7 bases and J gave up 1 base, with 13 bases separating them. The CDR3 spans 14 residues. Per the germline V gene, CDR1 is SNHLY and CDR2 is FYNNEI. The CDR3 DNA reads TGTGCCAGCATTAGACAGAGTGCGAACACTGAAGCTTTCTTT. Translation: CASIRQSANTEAFF.

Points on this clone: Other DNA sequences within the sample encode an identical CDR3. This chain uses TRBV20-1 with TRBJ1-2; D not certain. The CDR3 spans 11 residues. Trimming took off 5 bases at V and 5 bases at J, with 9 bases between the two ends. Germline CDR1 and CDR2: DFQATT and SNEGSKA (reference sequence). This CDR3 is CSARTDYGYTF. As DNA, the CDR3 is TGCAGTGCTCGGACTGATTATGGCTACACCTTC.

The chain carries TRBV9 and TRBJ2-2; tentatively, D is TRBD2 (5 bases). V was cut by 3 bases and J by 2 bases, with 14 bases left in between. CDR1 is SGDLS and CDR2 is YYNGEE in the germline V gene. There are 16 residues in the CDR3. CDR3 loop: CASSAPGLANTGELFF. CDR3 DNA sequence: TGTGCCAGCAGCGCGCCTGGCCTAGCTAACACCGGGGAGCTGTTTTTT.

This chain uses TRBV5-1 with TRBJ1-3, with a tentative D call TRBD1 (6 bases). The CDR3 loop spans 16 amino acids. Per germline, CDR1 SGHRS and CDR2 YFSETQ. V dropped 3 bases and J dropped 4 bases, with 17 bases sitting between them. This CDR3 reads CASSSTPGQSGNTIYF. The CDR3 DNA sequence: TGCGCCAGCAGCTCAACCCCCGGACAGAGCGGAAACACCATATATTTT.

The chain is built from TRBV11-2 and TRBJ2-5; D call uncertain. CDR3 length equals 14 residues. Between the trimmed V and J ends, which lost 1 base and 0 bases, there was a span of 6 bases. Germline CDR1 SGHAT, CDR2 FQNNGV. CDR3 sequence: CASSLGSYQETQYF. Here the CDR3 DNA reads TGTGCCAGCAGCTTAGGTTCGTACCAAGAGACCCAGTACTTC. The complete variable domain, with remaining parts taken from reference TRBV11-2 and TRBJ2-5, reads EAGVAQSPRYKIIEKRQSVAFWCNPISGHATLYWYQQILGQGPKLLIQFQNNGVVDDSQLPKDRFSAERLKGVDSTLKIQPAKLEDSAVYLCASSLGSYQETQYFGPGTRLLVL.